The 5 T cell receptor beta chains in this list originate from one sample, sequenced in a study of blood T cell repertoires in COVID-19. Libraries were prepared by immunoSEQ multiplex PCR; TCRdb keeps only in-frame clonotypes and omits some of them. Here the sample spans 200,000 or so clones, around 90% being singletons. Sequenced sample: PBMCs or T cells enriched from blood (not recorded which). The receptors originated from a woman aged 30 to 39 who had been exposed to COVID-19.

V and J are TRBV6-1 and TRBJ2-1, with D possibly matching TRBD2 (6 bases). V gave up 3 bases and J gave up 2 bases, with 14 bases separating them. CDR1 and CDR2 (germline): MNHNS, SASEGT. There are 16 residues in the CDR3. The chain's CDR3 is CASSEIAGRPYNEQFF. The CDR3 DNA reads TGTGCCAGCAGTGAGATCGCAGGGAGGCCCTACAATGAGCAGTTCTTC.

The chain has TRBV5-6 and TRBJ2-2; maybe TRBD2 (6 bases). V shed 2 bases and J shed 5 bases, with 16 bases lying between them. The CDR3 consists of 16 residues. Per germline, CDR1 SGHDT and CDR2 YYEEEE. Here the CDR3 reads CASSFRGRLTTGELFF. The CDR3 DNA reads TGTGCCAGCAGCTTCCGGGGGAGGTTGACTACCGGGGAGCTGTTTTTT.

The chain couples TRBV5-1 to TRBJ1-2; D may be TRBD1 (5 bases). V lost 0 bases and J lost 6, with 15 bases in between. This CDR3 comprises 15 residues. The germline gives CDR1 SGHRS, CDR2 YFSETQ. The CDR3 DNA sequence: TGCGCCAGCAGCTTGGTTGCAGGGAAAGGAGATGGCTACACCTTC. Protein sequence: CASSLVAGKGDGYTF.

The chain has TRBV30 and TRBJ1-2; D gene unclear. This CDR3 has 13 amino acids. The germline V gene encodes CDR1 GTSNPN and CDR2 SVGIG (reference sequence). Trimming stripped 2 bases from V and 1 base from J, with 8 bases between. CDR3 amino acids: CAWSFGSNYGYTF. The CDR3, as DNA: TGTGCCTGGAGTTTTGGGAGTAACTATGGCTACACCTTC.

The CDR3 DNA follows: TGTGCCAGCATAGGCAGGGGGAGGACTGAAGCTTTCTTT. Translated: CASIGRGRTEAFF. The chain carries TRBV25-1 and TRBJ1-1, with 7 nucleotides matching TRBD1. This CDR3 has 13 amino acids. Unmatched junction bases numbered 7, after V lost 7 bases and J lost 5 bases. Germline assignment: CDR1 MGHDK and CDR2 SYGVNS.